One and the same sample provided the 31 T cell receptor beta chains below, sequenced in a study of T cell responses to AZD1222 COVID-19 vaccine. Repertoires were generated with immunoSEQ multiplex PCR, while TCRdb's copy carries only in-frame clones and drops some. The table has roughly 150,000 clones, about 92% seen once; the top ten hold over 7.5%. The sequencing used peripheral blood, collected on day 0 of AZD1222 vaccination. All receptors derive from an adult in good health.

This clone appeared once. The CDR3 region is CASSESGQTYYEQYF. CDR3 nucleotide sequence: TGCGCCAGCAGTGAGTCGGGGCAGACCTACTACGAGCAGTACTTC. This chain joins TRBV10-2 and TRBJ2-7; possible D gene TRBD1, 5 bases. Trimming took off 0 bases at V and 3 bases at J, with 12 bases between the two ends. Germline CDR1 and CDR2: WSHSY and SAAADI. This CDR3 is 15 amino acids long.

The chain combines TRBV28 with TRBJ2-2; 10 bases line up with TRBD2. This CDR3 comprises 15 residues. V dropped 6 bases and J dropped 7; count of bases not matched to a gene: 8. CDR1 MDHEN and CDR2 SYDVKM come from the germline V gene. In nucleotides, the CDR3 is TGTGCCAGCAGGAGCGGGGGGGCCTCGGTCGGGGAGCTGTTTTTT. It specifies CASRSGGASVGELFF.

The chain joins TRBV19 to TRBJ1-5; TRBD1 matches 7 bases. CDR3 size: 17 residues. Looked up from germline, CDR1 is LNHDA and CDR2 is SQIVND (reference sequence). After removal of 7 bases from V and 2 bases from J, the junction contained 14 bases not matched to a gene. The CDR3 region has the DNA TGTGCCAGTAAACCCACCCGGGACGGGACAGGCAATCAGCCCCAGCATTTT. Its translation is CASKPTRDGTGNQPQHF. The full variable domain, rest sourced from reference TRBV19 and TRBJ1-5, is DGGITQSPKYLFRKEGQNVTLSCEQNLNHDAMYWYRQDPGQGLRLIYYSQIVNDFQKGDIAEGYSVSREKKESFPLTVTSAQKNPTAFYLCASKPTRDGTGNQPQHFGDGTRLSIL.

The gene calls are TRBV7-9 and TRBJ1-1, with no clear D. The length of the CDR3 is 12 residues. Between the trimmed V and J ends, which lost 8 bases and 1 base, there was a span of 8 bases. CDR1 and CDR2 from the germline V gene are SEHNR and FQNEAQ (reference sequence). The CDR3 reads CASGRGNTEAFF. CDR3 in DNA: TGTGCCAGCGGACGGGGGAACACTGAAGCTTTCTTT.

The rearrangement joins TRBV9 to TRBJ2-2, with D possibly called TRBD1 or TRBD2 (5 bases each). Germline V CDR1 and CDR2: SGDLS, YYNGEE. The CDR3 contains 13 residues. With 3 bases removed from V and 2 bases from J, the gap between germline ends came to 5 bases. CDR3 coding DNA: TGTGCCAGCAGCGGGGACAACACCGGGGAGCTGTTTTTT. It is translated as CASSGDNTGELFF.

This chain links TRBV7-2 with TRBJ2-1; D gene uncertain. CDR1 SGHTA and CDR2 FQGNSA come from the germline V gene. With 8 bases removed from V and 0 bases from J, the gap between germline ends came to 11 bases. CDR3 size: 14 residues. This CDR3 reads CASSWGSSYNEQFF. The CDR3 bases are TGTGCCAGCTCGTGGGGAAGCTCCTACAATGAGCAGTTCTTC.

The chain carries TRBV7-9 and TRBJ1-1; maybe TRBD1 (5 bases). Trimming shortened V by 3 bases and J by 1 base, and 9 bases separated the two germline ends. Germline CDR1 reads SEHNR; CDR2 reads FQNEAQ (reference sequence). This CDR3 is 14 amino acids long. The CDR3 DNA reads TGTGCCAGCAGCTTGCAGGGCCCGAACACTGAAGCTTTCTTT. Its translation is CASSLQGPNTEAFF.

V gene TRBV9 combines with J gene TRBJ1-1; D is unclear. The CDR3 runs 15 residues. The germline V gene has CDR1 SGDLS and CDR2 YYNGEE. V was trimmed by 0 bases and J by 7 bases, leaving 16 bases between them. The CDR3 loop is CASSVDESAKSEAFF. CDR3 nucleotide sequence: TGTGCCAGCAGCGTAGATGAGTCAGCCAAAAGTGAAGCTTTCTTT.

The chain carries TRBV2 and TRBJ2-4; D is unresolved. Between the trimmed V and J ends, which lost 6 bases and 5 bases, there was a span of 8 bases. The CDR3 sequence is 12 residues long. Germline loops: CDR1 SNHLY, CDR2 FYNNEI. CDR3 region: CASRGPENIQYF. CDR3 in DNA: TGTGCCAGCAGGGGTCCGGAAAACATTCAGTACTTC.

This sequence joins TRBV10-3 and TRBJ2-7; 11 bases match TRBD2. After removal of 0 bases from V and 2 bases from J, the junction contained 9 bases not matched to a gene. Germline CDR1 is ENHRY and CDR2 is SYGVKD. The CDR3 has 18 amino acids. CDR3 bases: TGTGCCATCAGTGAGTCGCTAGGACTAGCGGGCCGAACCTACGAGCAGTACTTC. It specifies CAISESLGLAGRTYEQYF.

This sequence joins TRBV5-1 and TRBJ1-6; D perhaps matches TRBD1 (6 bases). This CDR3 has 16 residues. Germline V lookup: CDR1 SGHRS, CDR2 YFSETQ. V lost 4 bases and J 7 bases, leaving 18 bases between the germline ends. The CDR3 sequence: CASSLGSRTVNSPLHF. The CDR3 DNA is TGCGCCAGCAGCCTGGGATCCCGGACAGTCAATTCACCCCTCCACTTT.

This chain links TRBV4-1 with TRBJ2-7; no definite D call. The ends were cut back, 0 bases at V and 3 bases at J, with 6 bases in the middle. This CDR3 has 13 amino acids. The germline gives CDR1 MGHRA, CDR2 YSYEKL. As DNA, the CDR3 is TGCGCCAGCAGCCAAGAGCCCAACTACGAGCAGTACTTC. Its protein is CASSQEPNYEQYF.

The gene calls are TRBV27 and TRBJ1-5, with unresolved D. The V and J ends lost 4 bases and 1 base respectively, with 8 bases between them. This CDR3 spans 14 amino acids. CDR1 MNHEY and CDR2 SMNVEV come from the germline V gene (reference sequence). Here the CDR3 DNA reads TGTGCCAGCAGTTCCGGGTACAGCAATCAGCCCCAGCATTTT. Encoded protein: CASSSGYSNQPQHF.

The V gene is TRBV7-2, the J gene TRBJ2-7; no clear D gene. Trimming left V 5 bases short and J 3 bases short, with 5 bases between. Germline V CDR1 and CDR2: SGHTA, FQGNSA. This CDR3 has 11 residues. The CDR3 loop is CASSASYEQYF. The DNA for the CDR3 is TGTGCCAGCAGCGCGAGCTACGAGCAGTACTTC.

This rearrangement joins TRBV18 to TRBJ1-2, with D hard to call. The ends were cut back, 4 bases at V and 0 bases at J, with 12 bases in the middle. The CDR3 consists of 15 residues. CDR1 KGHSH and CDR2 LQKENI come from the germline V gene. CDR3 bases: TGTGCCAGCTCACTACTCGACGGGGCTAACTATGGCTACACCTTC. It specifies CASSLLDGANYGYTF.

This sequence joins TRBV6-1 and TRBJ1-6; no definite D call. Germline V gene lookup returns CDR1 MNHNS and CDR2 SASEGT. This CDR3 has 16 residues. V was clipped by 4 bases and J by 0 bases, with 10 bases between them. CDR3 sequence reads: CASSASILSYNSPLHF. In nucleotides, the CDR3 is TGTGCCAGCAGTGCCTCGATACTCTCCTATAATTCACCCCTCCACTTT.

This chain joins TRBV6-5 and TRBJ1-3, with D possibly matching TRBD1 (5 bases). The germline V gene encodes CDR1 MNHEY and CDR2 SVGAGI. V gave up 6 bases and J gave up 0 bases, with 12 bases separating them. The CDR3 is 15 amino acids. This CDR3 reads CASSYRWSSGNTIYF. The CDR3 region has the DNA TGTGCCAGCAGCTACAGGTGGAGCTCTGGAAACACCATATATTTT.

This chain uses TRBV7-3 with TRBJ2-2; weak D call: TRBD1 (6 bases). The CDR3 loop spans 13 amino acids. Germline V gene lookup returns CDR1 SGHTA and CDR2 FQGTGA. V gave up 4 bases and J gave up 6 bases, with 9 bases separating them. The CDR3 DNA sequence: TGTGCCAGCAGCTCCACAGGGCCCGGGGAGCTGTTTTTT. Protein product: CASSSTGPGELFF. The full variable domain, in which reference TRBV7-3 and TRBJ2-2 provide the parts outside the CDR3, is GAGVSQTPSNKVTEKGKYVELRCDPISGHTALYWYRQSLGQGPEFLIYFQGTGAADDSGLPNDRFFAVRPEGSVSTLKIQRTERGDSAVYLCASSSTGPGELFFGEGSRLTVL.

This chain links TRBV5-1 with TRBJ1-1; D gene ambiguous. Germline CDR1 and CDR2: SGHRS and YFSETQ. There are 15 residues in the CDR3. Deletions cut 4 bases from V and 3 bases from J, with 16 bases between. The CDR3 DNA is TGCGCCAGCAGCCTAGGCCCAGGAGGAGACACTGAAGCTTTCTTT. Translated: CASSLGPGGDTEAFF. The entire variable domain, with the rest obtained from reference TRBV5-1 and TRBJ1-1, is as follows: KAGVTQTPRYLIKTRGQQVTLSCSPISGHRSVSWYQQTPGQGLQFLFEYFSETQRNKGNFPGRFSGRQFSNSRSEMNVSTLELGDSALYLCASSLGPGGDTEAFFGQGTRLTVV.

V usage is TRBV11-3 and J usage is TRBJ2-3, with D possibly being TRBD2 (5 bases). There are 16 residues in the CDR3. With 1 base removed from V and 0 bases from J, the gap between germline ends came to 11 bases. Germline V CDR1 and CDR2: SGHNT, YENEEA. The CDR3 region is CASSLGRDTSTDTQYF. In nucleotides, the CDR3 is TGTGCCAGCAGCTTAGGTCGGGATACTAGCACAGATACGCAGTATTTT.

The chain couples TRBV6-2 or TRBV6-3 to TRBJ2-3; 10 bases align to TRBD2. From germline, CDR1 is MNHEY and CDR2 SVGEGT. The junction had 2 bases not matched to a gene; V was cut back by 0 bases and J by 2 bases. CDR3 size: 16 residues. Here the CDR3 DNA reads TGTGCCAGCAGTTACTCCCTAGCGGGGGCCACAGATACGCAGTATTTT. This gives the protein CASSYSLAGATDTQYF.

This clone showed up just a few times. The CDR3 protein is CASSPRMGQNTEAFF. The CDR3, as DNA: TGTGCCAGCAGCCCAAGAATGGGACAGAACACTGAAGCTTTCTTT. The chain carries TRBV7-8 and TRBJ1-1; tentatively, D is TRBD1 (6 bases). The CDR3 totals 15 residues. The ends were cut back, 5 bases at V and 1 base at J, with 14 bases in the middle. The germline gives CDR1 SGHVS, CDR2 FQNEAQ.

The count of this clone is one. The chain has TRBV2 and TRBJ1-4, with D hard to call. V dropped 0 bases and J dropped 3 bases, with 5 bases sitting between them. CDR3 length: 14 residues. The germline V gene has CDR1 SNHLY and CDR2 FYNNEI. The CDR3 region is CASSEAIPNEKLFF. CDR3 sequence (DNA): TGTGCCAGCAGTGAAGCCATCCCTAATGAAAAACTGTTTTTT.

This chain joins TRBV6-4 and TRBJ1-2; no reliable D call. This CDR3 region has 14 residues. Germline V gives CDR1 MRHNA, CDR2 SNTAGT. Trimming took 0 bases from V and 8 from J, leaving 13 bases between them. CDR3 sequence (DNA): TGTGCCAGCAGTGACTCCGTAAGCAGTGGAGGCTACACCTTC. Its translation is CASSDSVSSGGYTF.

This chain joins TRBV4-1 and TRBJ2-7; D not resolved. V was pared by 0 bases and J by 3 bases, with 9 bases between. The germline V gene has CDR1 MGHRA and CDR2 YSYEKL. The CDR3 length is 14 residues. For the CDR3, the DNA is TGCGCCAGCAGCCAAGAACCGGCCGACTACGAGCAGTACTTC. Translating it yields CASSQEPADYEQYF.

The CDR3 is CASSSLDINYGYTF. The CDR3 DNA reads as TGTGCCAGCAGCTCTTTAGACATTAACTATGGCTACACCTTC. This sequence joins TRBV5-5 and TRBJ1-2, with D unclear. The V end was cut by 3 bases, the J end by 1 base, with 10 bases between. The CDR3 contains 14 residues. Germline V gene sequence: CDR1 SGHKS, CDR2 YYEKEE (reference sequence).

This sequence joins TRBV5-1 and TRBJ2-7, with D perhaps matching TRBD2 (5 bases). This CDR3 comprises 13 residues. The ends were cut back, 2 bases at V and 1 base at J, with 7 bases in the middle. The germline V gene has CDR1 SGHRS and CDR2 YFSETQ. CDR3 bases: TGCGCCAGCAGCTTTGAGGGTTCCTACGAGCAGTACTTC. This encodes CASSFEGSYEQYF.

The rearrangement joins TRBV3-1 (or the pseudogene TRBV3-2) to TRBJ1-2; D gene unclear. Germline V CDR1 and CDR2: LGHDT, YNNKEL (reference sequence). This CDR3 has 14 residues. Trimming shortened V by 2 bases and J by 4 bases, and 11 bases separated the two germline ends. This CDR3 reads CASSQIGRSYGYTF. CDR3 nucleotide sequence: TGTGCCAGCAGCCAAATAGGACGGTCCTATGGCTACACCTTC.

The chain joins TRBV29-1 to TRBJ1-3; D unclear. This CDR3 comprises 12 residues. The germline V gene has CDR1 SQVTM and CDR2 ANQGSEA. V gave up 7 bases and J gave up 3 bases, with 10 bases separating them. CDR3 protein: CSAVGFGNTIYF. The DNA of the CDR3 is TGCAGCGCAGTCGGTTTTGGAAACACCATATATTTT.

V and J are TRBV30 and TRBJ1-3; D is perhaps TRBD1 (6 bases). The CDR3 runs to 15 residues. The germline V and J ends were trimmed by 7 bases and 4 bases, with 20 bases remaining between them. The germline CDR1 and CDR2 sequences are GTSNPN and SVGIG (reference sequence). DNA of the CDR3: TGTGCCTTATCGCCCCCAGGGGCGAGGGGAAACACCATATATTTT. Its protein is CALSPPGARGNTIYF.

The chain recombines TRBV27 with TRBJ1-6; D may be TRBD1 (6 bases). Germline V lookup: CDR1 MNHEY, CDR2 SMNVEV (reference sequence). The CDR3 has 15 amino acids. V lost 6 bases, J lost 9 bases, and 18 bases lay in between. CDR3 nucleotides: TGTGCCAGCAGACCCCCTTCGGGGGGCGGTTCACCCCTCCACTTT. Translation gives CASRPPSGGGSPLHF.